The next 8 T cell receptor beta chains were all read from a single sample in a study of shared clonotypes between healthy human individuals. Only in-frame clones appear in the TCRdb table, and some are missing; sequencing was by immunoSEQ multiplex PCR. The data contain about half a million clones, 70% to 80% of them singletons. Sequencing used PBMCs. The receptors were gathered from a woman in her forties in good health. Some clones in this sample may be carry-over from other donors' samples.

J is TRBJ2-7 and V is TRBV28; 9 bases line up with TRBD2. V was clipped by 1 base and J by 0 bases; unmatched bases: 16. Per the germline V gene, CDR1 is MDHEN and CDR2 is SYDVKM. The CDR3 extends over 20 amino acids. DNA for the CDR3: TGTGCCAGCAGTTTATTTCCCGGACAGGTATTTAGCGGGAGCTCCTACGAGCAGTACTTC. This gives the protein CASSLFPGQVFSGSSYEQYF. Variable domain in full (rest from reference TRBV28 and TRBJ2-7): DVKVTQSSRYLVKRTGEKVFLECVQDMDHENMFWYRQDPGLGLRLIYFSYDVKMKEKGDIPEGYSVSREKKERFSLILESASTNQTSMYLCASSLFPGQVFSGSSYEQYFGPGTRLTVT.

The chain employs TRBV15 and TRBJ2-3, with D tentatively TRBD2 (7 bases). Deletions cut 0 bases from V and 0 bases from J, with 28 bases between. Per germline, CDR1 LNHNV and CDR2 YYDKDF (reference sequence). The CDR3 is 22 residues long. The CDR3 DNA is TGTGCCACCAGCAGAGATAGGGGGGCTGATTTGTTCGGGACTACAAGCACAGATACGCAGTATTTT. Translated, it gives CATSRDRGADLFGTTSTDTQYF.

The V gene is TRBV28, the J gene TRBJ2-7; TRBD2 aligns across 12 bases. This CDR3 contains 18 residues. V shed 4 bases, J shed 6 bases, and the junction held 16 bases outside the gene matches. The germline CDR1 and CDR2 sequences are MDHEN and SYDVKM. CDR3 nucleotide sequence: TGTGCCAGCAGTTCTCCGGGTACTAGCGGGGGGACTATAGTCGAGCAGTACTTC. Translation: CASSSPGTSGGTIVEQYF.

The genes are TRBV2 and TRBJ2-1; D call uncertain. The CDR3 sequence is 16 residues long. Germline V gene sequence: CDR1 SNHLY, CDR2 FYNNEI. Trimming took 4 bases from V and 4 from J, leaving 17 bases between them. Here the CDR3 reads CASSVGRAELYNEQFF. The CDR3 region has the DNA TGTGCCAGCAGTGTCGGTCGGGCAGAACTATACAATGAGCAGTTCTTC.

The chain joins TRBV5-4 to TRBJ2-3; D remains ambiguous. This CDR3 is 12 amino acids long. Trimming removed 4 bases at V and 2 bases at J, with 5 bases between. Germline CDR1 is SGHNT and CDR2 is YYREEE (reference sequence). CDR3 region: CASSRDTDTQYF. CDR3 nucleotide sequence: TGTGCCAGCAGCAGGGACACAGATACGCAGTATTTT.

Of note for this clone: Within the sample, other DNA sequences also encode this same CDR3. This chain uses TRBV5-1 with TRBJ2-1; 11 bases line up with TRBD2. Unmatched junction bases numbered 3, after V lost 3 bases and J lost 4 bases. Germline V gene data show CDR1 as SGHRS and CDR2 as YFSETQ. The CDR3 has 15 amino acids. CDR3 region: CASSSGLAGYNEQFF. In DNA form, the CDR3 reads TGCGCCAGCAGCTCCGGACTAGCGGGTTACAATGAGCAGTTCTTC.

The V and J genes are TRBV6-1 and TRBJ2-2; D uncertain. V dropped 7 bases and J dropped 5 bases, with 5 bases sitting between them. Germline values: CDR1 MNHNS, CDR2 SASEGT. This CDR3 spans 11 amino acids. The CDR3 protein is CASTRTGELFF. The CDR3 region has the DNA TGTGCCAGCACTAGAACCGGGGAGCTGTTTTTT.

V is TRBV6-5 and J is TRBJ2-1; D call uncertain. CDR1 MNHEY and CDR2 SVGAGI come from the germline V gene. The V and J ends lost 3 bases and 5 bases respectively, with 8 bases between them. The CDR3 has 13 amino acids. The CDR3 sequence: CASSYNQNNEQFF. CDR3 in DNA: TGTGCCAGCAGTTATAACCAGAACAATGAGCAGTTCTTC.